This T cell receptor (beta chain) was found in a study of blood T cell repertoires in COVID-19. Looking at the study overall: Samples taken during acute and convalescent COVID-19 were collected in the United States, Italy and Spain.

In the original processing: Scientists estimated how many nucleated cells there were by amplifying reference gene primers. Sequenced by immunoSEQ multiplex PCR; TCRdb stores in-frame clones only, minus some. Clone size and the V and J calls come from that table; the DNA yielded D and trimming. The sample has about 190,000 clones; about four fifths are singletons. Germline V gives CDR1 SGHDT, CDR2 YYEEEE. This CDR3 comprises 18 residues. V was pared by 1 base and J by 1 base, with 5 bases of the junction left unmatched. The clonotype was recovered from a man aged 50-60 years with active or convalescent COVID-19. Sequencing was done on a sample of peripheral blood. The chain has TRBV5-6 and TRBJ2-3, with 14 positions matching TRBD2. The DNA for the CDR3 is TGTGCCAGCAGCTTGCTCCTGGGACTAGCGGGAGGCACAGATACGCAGTATTTT. It is translated as CASSLLLGLAGGTDTQYF.